This T cell receptor beta chain was sequenced during a study of beta chain features in type 1 diabetes. General study points: A moderate, significant TCRB CDR3 shortening appeared in type 1 diabetes across four CD4+ subsets.

As to this clone: Its antigen is still unknown.

Trimming stripped 4 bases from V and 3 bases from J, with 18 bases between. CDR3 length equals 16 residues. Germline CDR1 reads LGHNA; CDR2 reads YNFKEQ. cDNA synthesis used the whole RNA isolate, giving expressed TCRB sequences. Measured with immunoSEQ multiplex PCR; TCRdb has only the in-frame clones, and not every one. Of 120,000 to 150,000 clones in the sample, about 13% were seen once. The source of this sequence is a man younger than 30 with type 1 diabetes. The sample comprised central memory CD4+ T cells from blood. V and J are TRBV4-2 and TRBJ2-5; D is undetermined. In nucleotides, the CDR3 is TGTGCCAGCAGCCGGAACATGGGATCTCCAGAAGAGACCCAGTACTTC. Its translation: CASSRNMGSPEETQYF.